The entry below gives a single T cell receptor beta chain sequence along with its context. Produced via immunoSEQ multiplex PCR; TCRdb's table is partial and in-frame only. The sample includes some 200,000 clones, 81% of them seen just once. The germline CDR1 and CDR2 sequences are SNHLY and FYNNEI. The ends lost 0 bases at V and 6 bases at J; junction bases unmatched: 5. This CDR3 is built from 15 residues. The sample is drawn from a study of blood T cell repertoires in COVID-19. The sequencing input was peripheral blood. The origin of this receptor is a woman older than 75 with COVID-19, enrolled during active disease. The chain has TRBV2 and TRBJ2-7; 10 nucleotides match TRBD1. CDR3 region: CASSEARRTGGEQYF. DNA of the CDR3: TGTGCCAGCAGTGAAGCGCGAAGGACAGGGGGCGAGCAGTACTTC.